This TCR beta chain is drawn from a study of T cells expressing NK-cell markers. On the study more broadly: The TCR beta repertoires were obtained from sorted CD3+CD56+NKG2C+, CD3+CD56+NKG2C- and CD3+CD56-NKG2C+ T cells. Among eight sequenced donors, seven carried HCMV seropositivity while one was seronegative.

5'RACE template switching built TCR beta cDNA with unique molecular identifiers. After re-calling the 5' RACE reads, TCRdb lists one entry per CDR3 protein, DNA absent. In total, the table holds about 300,000 distinct CDR3 sequences. The germline V gene encodes CDR1 DFQATT and CDR2 SNEGSKA (reference sequence). The CDR3 has 17 amino acids. The chain links TRBV20-1 to TRBJ1-5. This receptor was obtained from a woman between 18 and 69 years old in good health. Sequences were obtained from blood T cells: a sorted CD56 or NKG2C T cell subset, CD4+ or CD8+ T cells, or bulk PBMC T cells (not recorded which). The CDR3 loop is CSAREQGRLHSNQPQHF.